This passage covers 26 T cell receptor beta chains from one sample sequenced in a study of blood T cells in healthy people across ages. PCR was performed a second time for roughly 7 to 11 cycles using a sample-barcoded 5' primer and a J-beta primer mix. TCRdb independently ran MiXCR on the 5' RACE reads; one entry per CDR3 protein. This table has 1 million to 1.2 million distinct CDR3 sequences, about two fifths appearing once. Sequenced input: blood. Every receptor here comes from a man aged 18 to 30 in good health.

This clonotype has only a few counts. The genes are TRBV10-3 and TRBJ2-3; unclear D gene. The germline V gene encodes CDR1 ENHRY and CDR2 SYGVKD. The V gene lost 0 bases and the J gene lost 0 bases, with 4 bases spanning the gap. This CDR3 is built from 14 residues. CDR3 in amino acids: CAISESDSTDTQYF. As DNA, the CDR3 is TGTGCCATCAGTGAGTCGGACAGCACAGATACGCAGTATTTT.

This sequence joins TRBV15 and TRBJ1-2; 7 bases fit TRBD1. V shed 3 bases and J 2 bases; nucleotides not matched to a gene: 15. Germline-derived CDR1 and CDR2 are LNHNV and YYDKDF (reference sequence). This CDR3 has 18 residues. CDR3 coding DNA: TGTGCCACCAGCAGGGATGTAGAACAGGGGTTACTAAACTATGGCTACACCTTC. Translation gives CATSRDVEQGLLNYGYTF.

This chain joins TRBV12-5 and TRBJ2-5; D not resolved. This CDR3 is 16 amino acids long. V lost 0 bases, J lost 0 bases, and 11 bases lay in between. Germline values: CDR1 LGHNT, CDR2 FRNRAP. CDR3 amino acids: CASGLVLAEYQETQYF. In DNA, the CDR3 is TGTGCTAGTGGTTTGGTACTCGCCGAGTACCAAGAGACCCAGTACTTC.

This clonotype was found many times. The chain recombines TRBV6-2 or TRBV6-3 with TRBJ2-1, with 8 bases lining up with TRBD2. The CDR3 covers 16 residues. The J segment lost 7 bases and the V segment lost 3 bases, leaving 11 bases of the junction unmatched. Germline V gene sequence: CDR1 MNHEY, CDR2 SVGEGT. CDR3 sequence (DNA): TGTGCCAGCAGTTATTTTCCCACTAGCGGCGGTAATGAGCAGTTCTTC. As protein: CASSYFPTSGGNEQFF.

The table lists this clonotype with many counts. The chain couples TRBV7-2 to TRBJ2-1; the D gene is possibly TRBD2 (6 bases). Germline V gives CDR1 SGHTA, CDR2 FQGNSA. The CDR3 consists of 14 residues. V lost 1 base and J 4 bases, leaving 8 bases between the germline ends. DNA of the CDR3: TGTGCCAGCAGCTTAGTTCGGGGGTACAATGAGCAGTTCTTC. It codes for CASSLVRGYNEQFF.

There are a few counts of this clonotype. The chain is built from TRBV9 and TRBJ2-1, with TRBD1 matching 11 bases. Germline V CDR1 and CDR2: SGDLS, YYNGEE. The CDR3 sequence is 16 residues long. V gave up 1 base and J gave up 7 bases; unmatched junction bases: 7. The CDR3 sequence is CASSVNRDRGVNEQFF. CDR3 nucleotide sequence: TGTGCCAGCAGCGTAAACCGGGACAGGGGGGTTAATGAGCAGTTCTTC.

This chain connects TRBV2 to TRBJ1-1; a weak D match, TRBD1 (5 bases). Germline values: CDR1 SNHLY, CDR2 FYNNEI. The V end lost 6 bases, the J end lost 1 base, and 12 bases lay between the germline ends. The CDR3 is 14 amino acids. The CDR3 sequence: CASSAGAENTEAFF. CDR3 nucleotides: TGTGCCAGCAGCGCCGGGGCAGAGAACACTGAAGCTTTCTTT.

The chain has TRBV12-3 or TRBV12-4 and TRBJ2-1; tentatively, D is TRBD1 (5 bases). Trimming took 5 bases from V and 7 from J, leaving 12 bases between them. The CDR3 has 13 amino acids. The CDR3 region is CASSLGHRNEQFF. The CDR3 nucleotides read TGTGCCAGCAGTCTCGGACATCGGAATGAGCAGTTCTTC.

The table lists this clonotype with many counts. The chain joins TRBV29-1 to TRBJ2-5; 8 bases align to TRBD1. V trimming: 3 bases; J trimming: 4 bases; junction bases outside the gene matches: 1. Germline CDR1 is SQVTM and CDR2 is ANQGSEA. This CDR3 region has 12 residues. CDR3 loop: CSVDRGRETQYF. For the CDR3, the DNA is TGCAGCGTTGACAGGGGGCGAGAGACCCAGTACTTC.

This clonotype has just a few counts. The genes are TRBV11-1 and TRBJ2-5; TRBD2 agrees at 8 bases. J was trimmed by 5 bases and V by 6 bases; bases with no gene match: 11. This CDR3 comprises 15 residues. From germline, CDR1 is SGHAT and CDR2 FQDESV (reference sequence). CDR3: CASSRPSGGGETQYF. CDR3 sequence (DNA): TGTGCCAGCAGTAGACCGAGCGGGGGCGGTGAGACCCAGTACTTC.

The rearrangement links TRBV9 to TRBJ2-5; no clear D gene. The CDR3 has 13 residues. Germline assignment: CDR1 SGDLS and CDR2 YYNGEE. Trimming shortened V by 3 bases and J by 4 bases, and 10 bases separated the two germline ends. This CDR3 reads CASSGAPVETQYF. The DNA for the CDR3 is TGTGCCAGCAGCGGAGCTCCGGTAGAGACCCAGTACTTC.

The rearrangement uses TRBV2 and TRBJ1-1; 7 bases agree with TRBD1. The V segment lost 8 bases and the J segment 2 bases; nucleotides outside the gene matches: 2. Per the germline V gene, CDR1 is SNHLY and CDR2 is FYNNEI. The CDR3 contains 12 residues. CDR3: CASDRANTEAFF. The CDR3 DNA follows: TGTGCCAGCGACAGGGCCAACACTGAAGCTTTCTTT.

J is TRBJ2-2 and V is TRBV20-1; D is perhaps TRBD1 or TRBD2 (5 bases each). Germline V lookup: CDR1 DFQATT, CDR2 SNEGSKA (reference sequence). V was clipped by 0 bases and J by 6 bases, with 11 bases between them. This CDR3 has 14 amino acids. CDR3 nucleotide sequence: TGCAGTGCTAGAGATTCCCGGGGCGCCGGGGAGCTGTTTTTT. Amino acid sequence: CSARDSRGAGELFF.

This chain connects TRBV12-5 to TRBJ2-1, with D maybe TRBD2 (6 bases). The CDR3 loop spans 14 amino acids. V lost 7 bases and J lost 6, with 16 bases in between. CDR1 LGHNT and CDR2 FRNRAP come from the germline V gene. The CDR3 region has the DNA TGTGCTAGTGCGGTCGCGGGGCCTCGCAATGAGCAGTTCTTC. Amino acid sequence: CASAVAGPRNEQFF.

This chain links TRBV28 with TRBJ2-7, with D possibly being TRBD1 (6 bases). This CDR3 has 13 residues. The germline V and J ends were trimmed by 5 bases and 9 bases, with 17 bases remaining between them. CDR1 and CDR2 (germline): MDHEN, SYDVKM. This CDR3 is CASSVTGFTRQYF. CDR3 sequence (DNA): TGTGCCAGCAGTGTAACAGGGTTTACGAGGCAGTACTTC.

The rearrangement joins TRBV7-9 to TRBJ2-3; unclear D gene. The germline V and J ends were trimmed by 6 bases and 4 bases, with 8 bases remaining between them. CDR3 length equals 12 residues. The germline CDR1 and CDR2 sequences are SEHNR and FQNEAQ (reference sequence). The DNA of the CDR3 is TGTGCCAGCAGGCCGTCCCCAGATACGCAGTATTTT. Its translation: CASRPSPDTQYF.

The CDR3 loop reads CASSLMAQEVNTEAFF. CDR3 coding DNA: TGTGCCAGCAGCTTAATGGCACAAGAGGTGAACACTGAAGCTTTCTTT. The chain combines TRBV7-8 with TRBJ1-1; D unresolved. V shed 2 bases and J shed 0 bases, with 13 bases lying between them. The CDR3 has 16 residues. CDR1 and CDR2 (germline): SGHVS, FQNEAQ.

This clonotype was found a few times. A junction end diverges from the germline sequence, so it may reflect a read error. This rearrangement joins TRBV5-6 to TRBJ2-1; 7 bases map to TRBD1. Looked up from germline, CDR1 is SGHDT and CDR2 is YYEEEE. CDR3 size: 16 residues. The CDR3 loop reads CASRTGQRASYNEQFF. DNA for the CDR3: TGTGCCAGCAGAACGGGACAGCGAGCATCCTACAATGAGCAGTTTTTC.

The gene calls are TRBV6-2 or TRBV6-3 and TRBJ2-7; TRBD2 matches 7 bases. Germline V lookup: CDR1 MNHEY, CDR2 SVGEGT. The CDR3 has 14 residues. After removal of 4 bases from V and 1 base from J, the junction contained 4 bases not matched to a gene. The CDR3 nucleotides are TGTGCCAGCAGTTTCGGACTAGAATCCTACGAGCAGTACTTC. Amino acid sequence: CASSFGLESYEQYF.

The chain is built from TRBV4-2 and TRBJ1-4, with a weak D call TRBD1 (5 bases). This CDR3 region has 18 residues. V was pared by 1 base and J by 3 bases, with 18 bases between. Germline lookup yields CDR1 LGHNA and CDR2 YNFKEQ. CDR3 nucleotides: TGTGCCAGCAGCCAAGTCCTGGGGGGAATCACCCCTAATGAAAAACTGTTTTTT. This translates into CASSQVLGGITPNEKLFF.

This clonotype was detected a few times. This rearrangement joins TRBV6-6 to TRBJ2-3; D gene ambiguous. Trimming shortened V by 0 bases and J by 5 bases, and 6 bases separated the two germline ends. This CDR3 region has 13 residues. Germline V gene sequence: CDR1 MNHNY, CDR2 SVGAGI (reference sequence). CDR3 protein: CASSYSDVDTQYF. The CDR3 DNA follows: TGTGCCAGCAGTTACTCAGATGTAGATACGCAGTATTTT.

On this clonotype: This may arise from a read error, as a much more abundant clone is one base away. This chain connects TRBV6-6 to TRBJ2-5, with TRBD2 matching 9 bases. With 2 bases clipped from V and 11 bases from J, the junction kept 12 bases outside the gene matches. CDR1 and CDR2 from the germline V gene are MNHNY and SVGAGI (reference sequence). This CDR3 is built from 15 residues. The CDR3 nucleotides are TGTGCCAGCAGTTACCTAGCGGGGCCTTACAATGAGCAGTACTTC. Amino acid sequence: CASSYLAGPYNEQYF.

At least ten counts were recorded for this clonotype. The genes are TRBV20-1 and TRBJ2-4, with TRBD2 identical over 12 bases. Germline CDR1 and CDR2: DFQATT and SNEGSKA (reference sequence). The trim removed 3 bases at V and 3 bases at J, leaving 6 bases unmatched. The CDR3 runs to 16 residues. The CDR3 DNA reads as TGCAGTGCTAGTCCCGCACTAGCGGGGGGCAAAAACATTCAGTACTTC. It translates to CSASPALAGGKNIQYF.

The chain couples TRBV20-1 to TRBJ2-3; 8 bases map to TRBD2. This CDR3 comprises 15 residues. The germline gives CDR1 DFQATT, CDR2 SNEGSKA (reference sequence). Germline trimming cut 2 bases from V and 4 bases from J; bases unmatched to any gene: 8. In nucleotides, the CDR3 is TGCAGTGCTAGACTTGCTAGCGGGTACTCAGATACGCAGTATTTT. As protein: CSARLASGYSDTQYF.

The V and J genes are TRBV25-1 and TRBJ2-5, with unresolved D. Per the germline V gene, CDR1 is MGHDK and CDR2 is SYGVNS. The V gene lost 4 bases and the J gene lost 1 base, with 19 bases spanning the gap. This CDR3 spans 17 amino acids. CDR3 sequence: CASSVYQKYQAQETQYF. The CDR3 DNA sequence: TGTGCCAGCAGTGTATACCAAAAATATCAGGCCCAAGAGACCCAGTACTTC.

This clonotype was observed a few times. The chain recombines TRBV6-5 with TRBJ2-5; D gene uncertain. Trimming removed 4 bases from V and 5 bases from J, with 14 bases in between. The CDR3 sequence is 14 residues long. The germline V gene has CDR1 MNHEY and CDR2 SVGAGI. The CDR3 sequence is CASSFKTGRETQYF. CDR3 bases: TGTGCCAGCAGTTTTAAGACCGGACGGGAGACCCAGTACTTC.